Here is one T cell receptor beta chain with its context. The CDR3 covers 13 residues. V lost 6 bases, J lost 3 bases, and 12 bases lay in between. CDR1 MNHEY and CDR2 SMNVEV come from the germline V gene (reference sequence). Using immunoSEQ multiplex PCR, the repertoire was profiled, and TCRdb retains in-frame clones only, with some absent. This table holds around 280,000 clones, around 88% found once. The age range of participants was 18 to 89 years, with residence in some 25 US areas. This entry comes from a study of blood T cell repertoires in COVID-19. In the study overall: COVID-19 samples collected from the United States, Italy and Spain covered acute and convalescent phases.

This receptor was obtained from a woman in her thirties or forties who had recovered from COVID-19. Specimen: PBMCs or T cells enriched from blood (not recorded which). The chain employs TRBV27 and TRBJ2-7; tentative D call: TRBD2 (5 bases). CDR3 bases: TGTGCCAGCAGCCCACGGACTGGCTACGAGCAGTACTTC. It encodes CASSPRTGYEQYF.